The 5 T cell receptor beta chains presented below share a single source sample, sequenced in a study of cytomegalovirus exposure and HLA in healthy donors (dated 2017 in TCRdb). Libraries were constructed by the immunoSEQ multiplex PCR assay. For the multiplex PCR, a mixture combining 60 forward primers for TCR Vbeta segments and 13 reverse primers for TCR Jbeta segments was used. What TCRdb holds here is the immuneACCESS table cut down to in-frame rearrangements. Part of the clones is not present; checked against another copy, under half of the missing clones reflect an unresolved V gene, and the others are unexplained. In all, the sample holds about 180,000 clones, and 75% to 80% of those were seen once. Nearly 6.5% of the sample is taken by the ten largest. Sequenced material: PBMCs. The receptors originated from a man aged 40-49 years in good health and CMV-seropositive.

This chain uses TRBV5-4 with TRBJ2-3; D is possibly TRBD1 (6 bases). In germline, CDR1 is SGHNT, CDR2 YYREEE (reference sequence). V shed 4 bases and J shed 1 base, with 13 bases lying between them. The CDR3 is 15 residues long. In DNA form, the CDR3 reads TGTGCCAGCAGCCTATGGGACACTCGCACAGATACGCAGTATTTT. This codes for CASSLWDTRTDTQYF.

The chain couples TRBV7-9 to TRBJ1-4; the match to TRBD1 covers 9 bases. V was pared by 3 bases and J by 10 bases, with 6 bases of the junction left unmatched. CDR1 and CDR2 from the germline V gene are SEHNR and FQNEAQ (reference sequence). The CDR3 contains 14 residues. CDR3 sequence (DNA): TGTGCCAGCAGCTTCGGGACAGGGCTTGCAAAACTGTTTTTT. Its protein product is CASSFGTGLAKLFF.

This chain links TRBV5-1 with TRBJ2-1; 7 positions match TRBD1. CDR3 length: 14 amino acids. Germline assignment: CDR1 SGHRS and CDR2 YFSETQ. The junction had 3 bases not matched to a gene; V was cut back by 5 bases and J by 1 base. The CDR3 region is CASSRGQSYNEQFF. CDR3 in DNA: TGCGCCAGCAGTAGGGGACAGTCCTACAATGAGCAGTTCTTC. Combining the CDR3 with reference TRBV5-1 and TRBJ2-1 gives the whole variable domain KAGVTQTPRYLIKTRGQQVTLSCSPISGHRSVSWYQQTPGQGLQFLFEYFSETQRNKGNFPGRFSGRQFSNSRSEMNVSTLELGDSALYLCASSRGQSYNEQFFGPGTRLTVL.

The chain combines TRBV7-2 with TRBJ2-5, with TRBD2 identical over 7 bases. V lost 5 bases to trimming and J lost 2 bases; unmatched junction nucleotides: 11. The CDR3 length is 16 residues. Germline V gene lookup returns CDR1 SGHTA and CDR2 FQGNSA. The CDR3 region has the DNA TGTGCCAGCAGCCCCCCCCGGGGACTACCACAAGAGACCCAGTACTTC. Amino acid sequence: CASSPPRGLPQETQYF.

J is TRBJ1-1 and V is TRBV6-6; 12 nucleotides agree with TRBD1. Trimming removed 5 bases from V and 1 base from J; junction bases left unmatched: 5. From germline, CDR1 is MNHNY and CDR2 SVGAGI (reference sequence). The CDR3 contains 16 residues. The CDR3 spells CASSTPGQGANTEAFF. The CDR3 region has the DNA TGTGCCAGCAGTACCCCGGGACAGGGGGCGAACACTGAAGCTTTCTTT.